The present T cell receptor beta chain was sequenced within a study of cytomegalovirus exposure and HLA in healthy donors. The germline V and J ends were trimmed by 0 bases and 2 bases, with 15 bases remaining between them. The CDR3 has 16 amino acids. Germline V gene sequence: CDR1 SGDLS, CDR2 YYNGEE. With 60 Vbeta and 13 Jbeta primers, the PCR was carried out. The repertoire was sequenced with immunoSEQ multiplex PCR; TCRdb's copy has only in-frame clones and lacks some. Here the sample spans approximately 100,000 clones, roughly 80% being singletons. Study-level findings and limits: The likely origin of a cluster of highly shared sequence variants was a sequencing artifact.

Points on this clone: Its antigen is still unknown.

This TCR was sampled from a woman between 50 and 59 years old in good health and CMV-seropositive. The chain employs TRBV9 and TRBJ2-7; D is possibly TRBD2 (6 bases). Sequencing was performed on PBMCs. CDR3 sequence reads: CASSVAAGSPTYEQYF. CDR3 bases: TGTGCCAGCAGCGTAGCGGCGGGGAGTCCCACCTACGAGCAGTACTTC.